What follows are 17 T cell receptor beta chains derived from one specimen sequenced in a study of T cell responses to AZD1222 COVID-19 vaccine. Some clones are missing from TCRdb's copy, which holds only in-frame ones; the method was immunoSEQ multiplex PCR. Among approximately 110,000 clones listed, around 89% were seen once. Specimen: peripheral blood, collected on day 0 of AZD1222 vaccination. The receptors were sampled from an adult in good health.

V usage is TRBV19 and J usage is TRBJ1-1; D call uncertain. CDR3 length equals 13 residues. Trimming pared 8 bases from V and 5 bases from J, leaving 15 bases between. Germline V gene sequence: CDR1 LNHDA, CDR2 SQIVND (reference sequence). CDR3 in DNA: TGTGCCAGTGCCGGCAGTGTCGGAACTGAAGCTTTCTTT. Amino acids: CASAGSVGTEAFF.

The rearrangement joins TRBV15 to TRBJ2-3; TRBD2 aligns across 8 bases. The CDR3 loop spans 14 amino acids. The J segment lost 6 bases and the V segment lost 0 bases, leaving 2 bases of the junction unmatched. In germline, CDR1 is LNHNV, CDR2 YYDKDF (reference sequence). CDR3 coding DNA: TGTGCCACCAGCAGAGACCGCGGGGGGGATACGCAGTATTTT. Translation: CATSRDRGGDTQYF.

This clone has only one observation. This chain links TRBV7-8 with TRBJ2-3; D is uncertain. This CDR3 contains 11 residues. From germline, CDR1 is SGHVS and CDR2 FQNEAQ. Trimming cost V 5 bases and J 8 bases, with 8 bases left between them. The CDR3, as DNA: TGTGCCAGCAGCCAACAGCGTACGCAGTATTTT. Translated, it gives CASSQQRTQYF.

This clone occurred a few times. The chain uses TRBV6-5 and TRBJ1-6; 9 bases are a match to TRBD1. The CDR3 is made up of 15 amino acids. Germline loops: CDR1 MNHEY, CDR2 SVGAGI. The V and J ends lost 4 bases and 7 bases, in that order; junction bases with no gene match: 5. The CDR3 DNA reads TGTGCCAGCAGTTTCGTCGGACAGGGGAATTCACCCCTCCACTTT. It encodes CASSFVGQGNSPLHF.

The chain uses TRBV14 and TRBJ2-5, with D perhaps TRBD2 (6 bases). This CDR3 has 13 residues. Germline lookup yields CDR1 SGHDN and CDR2 FVKESK. The V end lost 5 bases, the J end lost 7 bases, and 14 bases lay between the germline ends. The CDR3 here is CASSSGLFATQYF. CDR3 sequence (DNA): TGTGCCAGCAGCTCGGGACTCTTCGCGACCCAGTACTTC.

The chain has TRBV5-1 and TRBJ2-7; possibly TRBD1 for D (5 bases). The CDR3 has 15 amino acids. Trimming stripped 2 bases from V and 2 bases from J, with 14 bases between. CDR1 SGHRS and CDR2 YFSETQ come from the germline V gene. CDR3 in DNA: TGCGCCAGCAGCTTCCGAGGCAGGGTTCCCTACGAGCAGTACTTC. This translates into CASSFRGRVPYEQYF.

The rearrangement links TRBV7-9 to TRBJ2-1, with TRBD2 as a possible D gene (6 bases). The germline CDR1 and CDR2 sequences are SEHNR and FQNEAQ (reference sequence). The V and J ends lost 1 base and 0 bases respectively, with 7 bases between them. This CDR3 spans 15 amino acids. The DNA of the CDR3 is TGTGCCAGCAGCTTAGAGGGAGGCTCCTACAATGAGCAGTTCTTC. Translation gives CASSLEGGSYNEQFF.

V and J are TRBV3-1 (or the pseudogene TRBV3-2) and TRBJ1-1; no clear D gene. The V gene lost 2 bases and the J gene lost 1 base, with 20 bases spanning the gap. In germline, CDR1 is LGHDT, CDR2 YNNKEL (reference sequence). This CDR3 has 18 amino acids. The CDR3 sequence: CASSQSKGSVGKNTEAFF. The CDR3 DNA follows: TGTGCCAGCAGCCAAAGTAAGGGTTCTGTGGGGAAGAACACTGAAGCTTTCTTT.

The genes are TRBV10-3 and TRBJ1-3; the D is unclear. V lost 6 bases and J 0 bases, leaving 9 bases between the germline ends. Germline V gene lookup returns CDR1 ENHRY and CDR2 SYGVKD. The CDR3 consists of 14 residues. CDR3 nucleotides: TGTGCCATCAGGACGACGGGCTCTGGAAACACCATATATTTT. Protein product: CAIRTTGSGNTIYF.

This chain joins TRBV7-9 and TRBJ1-4, with unresolved D. V was pared by 1 base and J by 0 bases, with 6 bases between. This CDR3 contains 15 residues. Germline assignment: CDR1 SEHNR and CDR2 FQNEAQ (reference sequence). The CDR3 loop is CASSLGLPTNEKLFF. As DNA, the CDR3 is TGTGCCAGCAGCTTAGGTCTTCCAACTAATGAAAAACTGTTTTTT.

The rearrangement links TRBV18 to TRBJ2-1; tentative D call: TRBD2 (5 bases). The CDR3 has 15 residues. Trimming removed 0 bases at V and 10 bases at J, with 16 bases between. CDR1 KGHSH and CDR2 LQKENI come from the germline V gene. CDR3 protein: CASSPPGFPQREQFF. The CDR3 region has the DNA TGTGCCAGCTCACCACCGGGATTCCCTCAGCGGGAGCAGTTCTTC.

This chain uses TRBV24-1 with TRBJ1-2; no reliable D call. The length of the CDR3 is 15 residues. Looked up from germline, CDR1 is KGHDR and CDR2 is SFDVKD. The V and J ends lost 12 bases and 5 bases respectively, with 24 bases between them. The DNA of the CDR3 is TGTGCCTCGAGTCCAAGAAACGCGCCAGTGTATGGCTACACCTTC. Residues: CASSPRNAPVYGYTF.

This clone was detected only once. The chain couples TRBV5-5 to TRBJ2-7; D remains ambiguous. CDR3 length: 16 amino acids. V shed 1 base and J shed 2 bases, with 16 bases lying between them. CDR1 and CDR2 from the germline V gene are SGHKS and YYEKEE (reference sequence). The CDR3 loop reads CASSLIGSDLTYEQYF. CDR3 sequence (DNA): TGTGCCAGCAGCTTGATTGGCTCAGACCTTACCTACGAGCAGTACTTC.

This clone appeared once. The rearrangement links TRBV2 to TRBJ1-1; D not resolved. V lost 7 bases and J 4 bases, leaving 10 bases between the germline ends. The CDR3 is made up of 12 amino acids. The germline CDR1 and CDR2 sequences are SNHLY and FYNNEI. This CDR3 reads CASTLQLTEAFF. DNA for the CDR3: TGTGCCAGCACTTTGCAGCTCACTGAAGCTTTCTTT.

The rearrangement links TRBV4-1 to TRBJ2-3, with D maybe TRBD2 (5 bases). V gave up 3 bases and J gave up 0 bases, with 13 bases separating them. This CDR3 is 16 amino acids long. Germline CDR1 and CDR2: MGHRA and YSYEKL. The CDR3 sequence is CASSQKTKTSTDTQYF. CDR3 sequence (DNA): TGCGCCAGCAGCCAGAAGACTAAAACTAGCACAGATACGCAGTATTTT.

As DNA, the CDR3 is TGTGCCAGCAGCTTAGCGCAAGGGTCAGATACGCAGTATTTT. Protein product: CASSLAQGSDTQYF. The chain is built from TRBV7-6 and TRBJ2-3; D uncertain. Per germline, CDR1 SGHVS and CDR2 FNYEAQ. Trimming took 0 bases from V and 4 from J, leaving 8 bases between them. CDR3 length: 14 amino acids.

This clone occurred once. This rearrangement joins TRBV27 to TRBJ1-5, with D possibly being TRBD1 (6 bases). The germline V and J ends were trimmed by 1 base and 8 bases, with 21 bases remaining between them. CDR3 length: 17 amino acids. Per germline, CDR1 MNHEY and CDR2 SMNVEV (reference sequence). CDR3 DNA sequence: TGTGCCAGCAGTTTATTCACAGGGCGGCCTGGGATGGAGCCCCAGCATTTT. Its translation is CASSLFTGRPGMEPQHF.